This entry lists 21 T cell receptor beta chains sequenced from one sample in a study of blood T cell repertoires in COVID-19. TCRdb's copy holds only in-frame clones and misses some; the assay was immunoSEQ multiplex PCR. The sample comprises over 150,000 clones, approximately 88% of which are singletons, and about 7% rests with the top ten. Sample: peripheral blood. Receptor source: a woman between 35 and 50 years old with COVID-19, enrolled during active disease.

V and J are TRBV3-1 (or the pseudogene TRBV3-2) and TRBJ1-6; 9 positions match TRBD1. The CDR3 is made up of 13 amino acids. Germline V lookup: CDR1 LGHDT, CDR2 YNNKEL (reference sequence). The ends lost 9 bases at V and 7 bases at J; junction bases unmatched: 4. CDR3 region: CASWGQGNSPLHF. The DNA of the CDR3 is TGTGCCAGTTGGGGACAGGGAAATTCACCCCTCCACTTT.

This clone came up a few times. V gene TRBV15 combines with J gene TRBJ1-3, with 9 positions matching TRBD1. V gave up 2 bases and J gave up 5 bases; unmatched junction bases: 7. This CDR3 has 16 amino acids. Per the germline V gene, CDR1 is LNHNV and CDR2 is YYDKDF (reference sequence). The CDR3 DNA reads TGTGCCACCAGCAGACTTGAAGGACAGGGGCGAAACACCATATATTTT. Amino acids: CATSRLEGQGRNTIYF.

The rearrangement links TRBV11-2 to TRBJ2-3; possible D gene TRBD2, 6 bases. The CDR3 consists of 15 residues. CDR1 is SGHAT and CDR2 is FQNNGV in the germline V gene. Between the trimmed V and J ends, which lost 2 bases and 7 bases, there was a span of 16 bases. The DNA for the CDR3 is TGTGCCAGCAGCTTATCTTCCCCGGGGGAGAATACGCAGTATTTT. Protein product: CASSLSSPGENTQYF.

The chain has TRBV5-1 and TRBJ2-5, with a possible D match to TRBD1 (5 bases). CDR3 length: 16 residues. Trimming removed 2 bases from V and 4 bases from J, with 18 bases in between. Germline CDR1 reads SGHRS; CDR2 reads YFSETQ. The CDR3 sequence is CASSLEIRQLSETQYF. CDR3 coding DNA: TGCGCCAGCAGCTTAGAGATCCGACAGTTATCAGAGACCCAGTACTTC.

V gene TRBV6-5 combines with J gene TRBJ1-2; D is possibly TRBD1 (5 bases). Looked up from germline, CDR1 is MNHEY and CDR2 is SVGAGI. This CDR3 has 14 amino acids. Trimming removed 6 bases at V and 8 bases at J, with 19 bases between. The CDR3 DNA sequence: TGTGCCAGCAGCTTCAAGGCAGGGACTCGGGGCTACACCTTC. Translation: CASSFKAGTRGYTF.

The chain's CDR3 is CASSLSSNQPQHF. The CDR3 nucleotides read TGTGCCAGCAGCCTCAGTAGCAATCAGCCCCAGCATTTT. V gene TRBV7-9 combines with J gene TRBJ1-5; D uncertain. The CDR3 is 13 residues long. Germline lookup yields CDR1 SEHNR and CDR2 FQNEAQ (reference sequence). V lost 5 bases and J 0 bases, leaving 5 bases between the germline ends.

V and J are TRBV7-8 and TRBJ1-4; no clear D gene. The CDR3 extends over 12 amino acids. Trimming removed 2 bases at V and 7 bases at J, with 5 bases between. From germline, CDR1 is SGHVS and CDR2 FQNEAQ. CDR3 bases: TGTGCCAGCAGCTTACGGTCTGAAAAACTGTTTTTT. It encodes CASSLRSEKLFF.

This clone was seen just once. The chain couples TRBV5-1 to TRBJ1-1, with D tentatively TRBD1 (5 bases). The V gene lost 4 bases and the J gene lost 0 bases, with 13 bases spanning the gap. The germline CDR1 and CDR2 sequences are SGHRS and YFSETQ. This CDR3 is built from 15 residues. CDR3 loop: CASSLDAGLNTEAFF. For the CDR3, the DNA is TGCGCCAGCAGCCTGGATGCAGGGCTGAACACTGAAGCTTTCTTT.

The V call is TRBV6-4, the J call TRBJ2-1; 12 bases are shared with TRBD2. The CDR3 covers 14 residues. CDR1 is MRHNA and CDR2 is SNTAGT in the germline V gene. V lost 8 bases, J lost 7 bases, and 6 bases stayed unmatched. CDR3 sequence: CASQLAGGRNEQFF. The CDR3 DNA follows: TGTGCCAGCCAGCTAGCGGGGGGGCGAAATGAGCAGTTCTTC.

V is TRBV6-4 and J is TRBJ2-5; 11 nucleotides line up with TRBD1. This CDR3 spans 14 amino acids. Germline V CDR1 and CDR2: MRHNA, SNTAGT. V gave up 2 bases and J gave up 5 bases; unmatched junction bases: 1. The CDR3 protein is CASSDGQGAETQYF. The CDR3 nucleotides read TGTGCCAGCAGTGACGGACAGGGGGCTGAGACCCAGTACTTC.

The V call is TRBV7-9, the J call TRBJ1-1, with D possibly matching TRBD1 (5 bases). The CDR3 length is 13 residues. Germline V CDR1 and CDR2: SEHNR, FQNEAQ (reference sequence). V lost 2 bases and J 3 bases, leaving 7 bases between the germline ends. In DNA, the CDR3 is TGTGCCAGCAGCTTACCGGGGGACACTGAAGCTTTCTTT. Its protein product is CASSLPGDTEAFF.

The V gene is TRBV7-2, the J gene TRBJ1-6; D ambiguous. The CDR3 has 18 residues. Germline CDR1 and CDR2: SGHTA and FQGNSA. The germline V and J ends were trimmed by 1 base and 0 bases, with 13 bases remaining between them. The CDR3 loop reads CASSLEETGSSYNSPLHF. The CDR3, as DNA: TGTGCCAGCAGCTTAGAGGAGACCGGGAGCTCCTATAATTCACCCCTCCACTTT.

The genes are TRBV12-3 or TRBV12-4 and TRBJ1-5, with 7 bases lining up with TRBD1. The J segment lost 9 bases and the V segment lost 6 bases, leaving 8 bases of the junction unmatched. This CDR3 is built from 13 residues. CDR3 protein: CASSRQGGWPQHF. The CDR3 bases are TGTGCCAGCAGCCGACAGGGAGGATGGCCCCAGCATTTT.

This chain uses TRBV29-1 with TRBJ2-7; 7 bases line up with TRBD1. This CDR3 is 13 amino acids long. The germline V gene encodes CDR1 SQVTM and CDR2 ANQGSEA. Trimming at V came to 3 bases and at J to 5 bases, leaving 7 bases not matched to a gene. CDR3 sequence (DNA): TGCAGCGTTGATAACAGGGGTTCGCACGAGCAGTACTTC. This encodes CSVDNRGSHEQYF.

The rearrangement uses TRBV19 and TRBJ2-1; D may be TRBD2 (6 bases). The CDR3 has 16 residues. V lost 3 bases, J lost 2 bases, and 14 bases lay in between. Germline lookup yields CDR1 LNHDA and CDR2 SQIVND (reference sequence). CDR3 in DNA: TGTGCCAGTAGTATTAGTCACGCGGGACCCTACAATGAGCAGTTCTTC. Translating gives CASSISHAGPYNEQFF.

The gene calls are TRBV14 and TRBJ2-7; D gene ambiguous. Per the germline V gene, CDR1 is SGHDN and CDR2 is FVKESK. The ends were cut back, 1 base at V and 4 bases at J, with 11 bases in the middle. The CDR3 is 14 residues long. CDR3 in amino acids: CASSQVEEFYEQYF. CDR3 nucleotides: TGTGCCAGCAGCCAAGTTGAAGAGTTTTACGAGCAGTACTTC.

J is TRBJ2-5 and V is TRBV2, with D maybe TRBD2 (6 bases). CDR3 length: 13 amino acids. Per germline, CDR1 SNHLY and CDR2 FYNNEI. V lost 6 bases and J lost 4, with 12 bases in between. The CDR3 DNA follows: TGTGCCAGCAGAGGGGACTCTGTAGAGACCCAGTACTTC. It yields the protein CASRGDSVETQYF.

The gene calls are TRBV19 and TRBJ2-7, with 11 bases identical to TRBD1. The CDR3 has 15 amino acids. V lost 3 bases to trimming and J lost 5 bases; unmatched junction nucleotides: 6. CDR1 LNHDA and CDR2 SQIVND come from the germline V gene (reference sequence). The CDR3, as DNA: TGTGCCAGTAGTATCGGACAGGGGGCTTGGGACGAGCAGTACTTC. This encodes CASSIGQGAWDEQYF.

The V and J genes are TRBV9 and TRBJ2-3; 9 bases are shared with TRBD2. Germline V gene data show CDR1 as SGDLS and CDR2 as YYNGEE. V shed 3 bases, J shed 3 bases, and the junction held 14 bases outside the gene matches. CDR3 size: 18 residues. CDR3 bases: TGTGCCAGCAGCGAATTGATGACTGCTAGCGGGGTGACAGATACGCAGTATTTT. Its translation is CASSELMTASGVTDTQYF.

This CDR3 reads CATSQGIGTEAFF. CDR3 DNA sequence: TGTGCCACCTCACAGGGGATAGGGACTGAAGCTTTCTTT. This chain connects TRBV10-3 to TRBJ1-1; 7 nucleotides match TRBD1. The CDR3 sequence is 13 residues long. V was clipped by 10 bases and J by 5 bases; unmatched bases: 10. Per germline, CDR1 ENHRY and CDR2 SYGVKD.

The V gene is TRBV27, the J gene TRBJ2-7, with unresolved D. Germline V lookup: CDR1 MNHEY, CDR2 SMNVEV (reference sequence). The CDR3 spans 14 residues. The ends were cut back, 4 bases at V and 2 bases at J, with 12 bases in the middle. CDR3 in amino acids: CASSSSEVAYEQYF. In nucleotides, the CDR3 is TGTGCCAGCAGTTCGAGCGAGGTTGCCTACGAGCAGTACTTC.